One and the same sample provided the 30 T cell receptor beta chains below, sequenced in a study of T cell repertoires in cytomegalovirus infection. TCRdb re-derived calls from the reads in MiXCR, one entry per CDR3 protein. The profile shows around 540,000 distinct CDR3 sequences, 30% to 35% of them singletons. These receptors' antigens are unknown. The material sequenced was cultured PBMCs, taken from culture after CMV antigen stimulation. The origin of the receptors is a human donor in good health (CMV status not recorded). Some clones in this sample may be carry-over from other donors' samples.

The chain employs TRBV7-8 and TRBJ1-6, with D tentatively TRBD1 (6 bases). The CDR3 is 15 amino acids. V was pared by 1 base and J by 8 bases, with 12 bases between. The V gene's germline CDR1 is SGHVS and CDR2 FQNEAQ. CDR3 DNA: TGTGCCAGCAGCTTAGATGGGGGGCTTCATTCACCCCTCCACTTT. Translation gives CASSLDGGLHSPLHF.

V and J are TRBV20-1 and TRBJ2-7; 7 bases agree with TRBD2. V gave up 0 bases and J gave up 3 bases; unmatched junction bases: 5. Germline V gene lookup returns CDR1 DFQATT and CDR2 SNEGSKA (reference sequence). The CDR3 covers 14 residues. The CDR3 spells CSARDSGGGYEQYF. The CDR3 region has the DNA TGCAGTGCTAGAGATTCTGGCGGGGGCTACGAGCAGTACTTC.

The chain links TRBV19 to TRBJ2-1; 14 nucleotides line up with TRBD2. In germline, CDR1 is LNHDA, CDR2 SQIVND (reference sequence). V shed 7 bases, J shed 10 bases, and the junction held 9 bases outside the gene matches. There are 15 residues in the CDR3. For the CDR3, the DNA is TGTGCCAGTAAACGTGCGACTAGCGGGAGGGTGGAGCAGTTCTTC. Protein product: CASKRATSGRVEQFF.

This clonotype was counted a few times. The chain combines TRBV27 with TRBJ1-1; tentative D call: TRBD1 (5 bases). Per germline, CDR1 MNHEY and CDR2 SMNVEV (reference sequence). The CDR3 sequence is 14 residues long. Between the trimmed V and J ends, which lost 1 base and 5 bases, there was a span of 11 bases. The CDR3 nucleotides are TGTGCCAGCAGTTTATTAGGGGCGAGGACTGAAGCTTTCTTT. Translating it yields CASSLLGARTEAFF.

This clonotype was recorded a few times. The chain employs TRBV12-3 or TRBV12-4 and TRBJ2-5; possible D gene TRBD2, 6 bases. The V and J ends lost 3 bases and 5 bases respectively, with 13 bases between them. This CDR3 has 14 residues. CDR3 coding DNA: TGTGCCAGCAGTTTGTCCGGGAGTGATGAGACCCAGTACTTC. It specifies CASSLSGSDETQYF.

This sequence joins TRBV20-1 and TRBJ2-2; a weak D match, TRBD1 (5 bases). The CDR3 has 14 residues. The ends were cut back, 3 bases at V and 2 bases at J, with 10 bases in the middle. CDR1 is DFQATT, CDR2 SNEGSKA, per germline (reference sequence). Here the CDR3 DNA reads TGCAGTGCTAGCCCACAGGTCAACACCGGGGAGCTGTTTTTT. Its translation is CSASPQVNTGELFF.

As regards this clonotype: Mismatch with germline at one junction end may stem from a read error. The chain is built from TRBV7-2 and TRBJ2-3, with 10 bases aligning to TRBD2. Germline loops: CDR1 SGHTA, CDR2 FQGNSA. CDR3 size: 17 residues. The CDR3: CANSGWTSGVSTDTQYF. CDR3 nucleotides: TGTGCCAACAGCGGATGGACTAGCGGAGTGAGCACAGATACGCAGTATTTT.

A few counts support this clonotype. The V gene is TRBV7-2, the J gene TRBJ2-3; no clear D gene. The V gene's germline CDR1 is SGHTA and CDR2 FQGNSA. Trimming removed 1 base at V and 4 bases at J, with 9 bases between. This CDR3 is 14 amino acids long. CDR3 in DNA: TGTGCCAGCAGCTTAGTAGGCACTCCAGATACGCAGTATTTT. Translated: CASSLVGTPDTQYF.

This clonotype was seen repeatedly, ten times or more. The V call is TRBV7-2, the J call TRBJ2-5; TRBD2 might be the D (5 bases). V was cut by 2 bases and J by 4 bases, with 14 bases left in between. The CDR3 sequence is 15 residues long. Germline V gene data show CDR1 as SGHTA and CDR2 as FQGNSA. The CDR3 DNA is TGTGCCAGCAGCTTATTTTCACGGGGTGGAGAGACCCAGTACTTC. This codes for CASSLFSRGGETQYF.

This clonotype was observed a handful of times. This sequence joins TRBV15 and TRBJ2-1; 8 positions match TRBD2. The germline V gene encodes CDR1 LNHNV and CDR2 YYDKDF (reference sequence). The CDR3 is 15 residues long. The ends lost 5 bases at V and 8 bases at J; junction bases unmatched: 11. CDR3 in DNA: TGTGCCACCAGCCCGAAAAGCGGGAGTAGTTATGAGCAGTTCTTC. Its translation is CATSPKSGSSYEQFF. Based on the CDR3 plus reference TRBV15 and TRBJ2-1, the full variable domain is DAMVIQNPRYQVTQFGKPVTLSCSQTLNHNVMYWYQQKSSQAPKLLFHYYDKDFNNEADTPDNFQSRRPNTSFCFLDIRSPGLGDTAMYLCATSPKSGSSYEQFFGPGTRLTVL.

This chain links TRBV29-1 with TRBJ1-3, with TRBD1 as a possible D gene (5 bases). The germline V and J ends were trimmed by 6 bases and 3 bases, with 24 bases remaining between them. CDR1 SQVTM and CDR2 ANQGSEA come from the germline V gene. The CDR3 covers 17 residues. DNA for the CDR3: TGCAGCGTCGTTGAACTGCCACCGGGGCCGGGTGGAAACACCATATATTTT. This encodes CSVVELPPGPGGNTIYF.

The CDR3 reads CASSTVFENTGELFF. CDR3 in DNA: TGTGCCAGTTCTACAGTCTTCGAGAACACCGGGGAGCTGTTTTTT. The V call is TRBV6-6, the J call TRBJ2-2, with D hard to call. This CDR3 is built from 15 residues. Germline loops: CDR1 MNHNY, CDR2 SVGAGI (reference sequence). V was cut by 9 bases and J by 1 base, with 15 bases left in between.

V and J are TRBV29-1 and TRBJ2-5; 8 nucleotides match TRBD1. V gave up 5 bases and J gave up 5 bases; unmatched junction bases: 10. CDR3 length equals 14 residues. Germline V gene lookup returns CDR1 SQVTM and CDR2 ANQGSEA. CDR3 nucleotide sequence: TGCAGCGTTACCCCCCGGACAGGGCCCGAGACCCAGTACTTC. Protein sequence: CSVTPRTGPETQYF.

This sequence joins TRBV29-1 and TRBJ1-2; D perhaps matches TRBD1 (5 bases). CDR3 length: 16 residues. Germline-derived CDR1 and CDR2 are SQVTM and ANQGSEA. V lost 3 bases, J lost 0 bases, and 17 bases lay in between. The DNA of the CDR3 is TGCAGCGTTGAGTTGGGAGACAGAGCCTCTAACTATGGCTACACCTTC. This sequence encodes CSVELGDRASNYGYTF.

The chain carries TRBV20-1 and TRBJ2-7, with 7 positions matching TRBD1. Trimming at V came to 4 bases and at J to 3 bases, leaving 6 bases not matched to a gene. The CDR3 extends over 13 amino acids. Germline assignment: CDR1 DFQATT and CDR2 SNEGSKA (reference sequence). This CDR3 is CSAIPGQSYEQYF. DNA of the CDR3: TGCAGTGCTATCCCGGGACAGAGCTACGAGCAGTACTTC.

This clonotype was counted at least ten times. The genes are TRBV6-1 and TRBJ2-5; TRBD1 or TRBD2 may be the D gene (6 bases each). Per germline, CDR1 MNHNS and CDR2 SASEGT. There are 18 residues in the CDR3. Between the trimmed V and J ends, which lost 1 base and 5 bases, there was a span of 23 bases. For the CDR3, the DNA is TGTGCCAGCAGTGAAGGACTAACCACCGGGGGCCTCTTGGAGACCCAGTACTTC. This sequence encodes CASSEGLTTGGLLETQYF.

This rearrangement joins TRBV20-1 to TRBJ1-4; 7 bases are shared with TRBD1. V shed 1 base and J 4 bases; nucleotides not matched to a gene: 0. The CDR3 has 13 residues. The germline gives CDR1 DFQATT, CDR2 SNEGSKA (reference sequence). The CDR3 loop is CSARGDSNEKLFF. The CDR3 bases are TGCAGTGCTAGAGGGGACAGTAATGAAAAACTGTTTTTT.

The chain links TRBV13 to TRBJ2-6; D not resolved. CDR1 is PRHDT and CDR2 is FYEKMQ in the germline V gene (reference sequence). The CDR3 covers 15 residues. V lost 6 bases and J lost 0, with 9 bases in between. The CDR3 DNA reads as TGTGCCAGCAGGGACCCAATCTCTGGGGCCAACGTCCTGACTTTC. This gives the protein CASRDPISGANVLTF.

This clonotype has more than one count but fewer than ten. The rearrangement uses TRBV29-1 and TRBJ2-7; D may correspond to TRBD1 or TRBD2 (6 bases each). This CDR3 spans 12 amino acids. Germline loops: CDR1 SQVTM, CDR2 ANQGSEA. The germline V and J ends were trimmed by 4 bases and 3 bases, with 10 bases remaining between them. The chain's CDR3 is CSVAGGNYEQYF. The CDR3 nucleotides are TGCAGCGTTGCCGGGGGCAACTACGAGCAGTACTTC.

The chain recombines TRBV9 with TRBJ1-6, with 7 bases lining up with TRBD1. CDR1 and CDR2 (germline): SGDLS, YYNGEE. Trimming removed 7 bases from V and 4 bases from J; junction bases left unmatched: 8. This CDR3 has 15 amino acids. The CDR3 sequence: CASGRGQTYNSPLHF. CDR3 sequence (DNA): TGTGCCAGCGGTAGGGGACAGACATATAATTCACCCCTCCACTTT.

This CDR3 is CASSFDTSGGYGEQFF. The CDR3 region has the DNA TGCGCCAGCAGCTTCGACACAAGCGGGGGGTACGGAGAGCAGTTCTTC. V and J are TRBV5-1 and TRBJ2-1; 9 bases are a match to TRBD2. The CDR3 covers 16 residues. The germline V gene has CDR1 SGHRS and CDR2 YFSETQ. J lost 10 bases, V lost 2 bases, and 13 bases had no gene match.

The chain joins TRBV12-3 or TRBV12-4 to TRBJ1-2; D is possibly TRBD1 (5 bases). Trimming shortened V by 5 bases and J by 3 bases, and 13 bases separated the two germline ends. The CDR3 is made up of 14 amino acids. CDR3 protein: CASSPPGGDYGYTF. DNA for the CDR3: TGTGCCAGCAGTCCCCCTGGGGGAGACTATGGCTACACCTTC.

The genes are TRBV20-1 and TRBJ1-3; a possible D gene is TRBD1 (6 bases). The V and J ends lost 6 bases and 2 bases respectively, with 11 bases between them. CDR1 is DFQATT, CDR2 SNEGSKA, per germline (reference sequence). The CDR3 contains 13 residues. This chain's CDR3 is CSARTDPGNTIYF. The CDR3 DNA sequence: TGCAGTGCCAGGACAGATCCTGGAAACACCATATATTTT.

This chain uses TRBV29-1 with TRBJ2-7; D perhaps matches TRBD1 (6 bases). Germline V gene data show CDR1 as SQVTM and CDR2 as ANQGSEA. V gave up 2 bases and J gave up 3 bases, with 17 bases separating them. The CDR3 length is 15 residues. CDR3 nucleotide sequence: TGCAGCGTTGAAATTCGGGCAGGGGCCCTCTACGAGCAGTACTTC. Translated, it gives CSVEIRAGALYEQYF.

The gene calls are TRBV6-5 and TRBJ2-3; the match to TRBD2 covers 8 bases. J lost 9 bases, V lost 2 bases, and 7 bases had no gene match. This CDR3 has 14 amino acids. Germline V gives CDR1 MNHEY, CDR2 SVGAGI. The DNA for the CDR3 is TGTGCCAGCAGTTACGACGCGGGAGGTTACACGCAGTATTTT. It codes for CASSYDAGGYTQYF.

V is TRBV3-1 and J is TRBJ2-2; 10 positions match TRBD2. Per the germline V gene, CDR1 is LGHDT and CDR2 is YNNKEL (reference sequence). The junction had 15 bases not matched to a gene; V was cut back by 2 bases and J by 0 bases. The CDR3 length is 21 residues. The CDR3 DNA follows: TGTGCCAGCAGCCAAATCCCCGGGGCTAGCGGGAGTGACACGAACACCGGGGAGCTGTTTTTT. It codes for CASSQIPGASGSDTNTGELFF.

A remark on this clonotype: A junction end diverges from the germline sequence, so it may reflect a read error. The chain joins TRBV15 to TRBJ2-7; D not certain. Germline values: CDR1 LNHNV, CDR2 YYDKDF (reference sequence). CDR3 size: 13 residues. The CDR3 spells CVTSRLREYEQYF. The CDR3 DNA follows: TGTGTCACCAGCAGACTCAGAGAGTACGAGCAGTACTTC.

The V gene is TRBV7-2, the J gene TRBJ2-2, with D tentatively TRBD2 (6 bases). Trimming stripped 0 bases from V and 4 bases from J, with 12 bases between. CDR1 is SGHTA, CDR2 FQGNSA, per germline. The CDR3 runs 16 residues. The CDR3 is CASSLAGGKVTGELFF. CDR3 DNA sequence: TGTGCCAGCAGCTTAGCCGGCGGGAAGGTCACCGGGGAGCTGTTTTTT.

This clonotype was found once. The V call is TRBV6-2 or TRBV6-3, the J call TRBJ1-2; 8 bases align to TRBD1. This CDR3 is 13 amino acids long. Germline CDR1 reads MNHEY; CDR2 reads SVGEGT. The junction had 4 bases not matched to a gene; V was cut back by 6 bases and J by 4 bases. In DNA, the CDR3 is TGTGCCAGCAGCAGGACAGGGATCTATGGCTACACCTTC. Translated: CASSRTGIYGYTF.

This clonotype appeared a few times. This rearrangement joins TRBV7-3 to TRBJ1-1, with a weak D call TRBD1 (5 bases). The CDR3 covers 14 residues. Trimming took 5 bases from V and 1 from J, leaving 11 bases between them. Germline V gives CDR1 SGHTA, CDR2 FQGTGA. The CDR3 region has the DNA TGTGCCAGCAGCCCCCAGGGATGGAACACTGAAGCTTTCTTT. It specifies CASSPQGWNTEAFF. The variable domain in full, with the rest retrieved from reference TRBV7-3 and TRBJ1-1, is GAGVSQTPSNKVTEKGKYVELRCDPISGHTALYWYRQSLGQGPEFLIYFQGTGAADDSGLPNDRFFAVRPEGSVSTLKIQRTERGDSAVYLCASSPQGWNTEAFFGQGTRLTVV.